This T cell receptor (beta chain) was found in a study of human T cells and chemical hapten exposure. TCRdb re-called the RACE reads with MiXCR, one entry per CDR3 protein. The data hold 65,000 or so distinct CDR3 sequences, with around 6.5% observed a single time. Germline CDR1 reads LGHDT; CDR2 reads YNNKEL (reference sequence). V lost 1 base, J lost 2 bases, and 4 bases stayed unmatched. CDR3 length equals 16 residues. Time point reported: healthy volunteer bleed at 6 weeks. It was unfractionated whole blood from which total RNA was extracted. The chain carries TRBV3-1 and TRBJ1-5; 8 bases line up with TRBD1. Sequencing was done on a sample of whole blood. This clonotype originated in a female donor in good health. Some clones in this sample may be carry-over from other donors' samples. The CDR3 coding sequence is TGTGCCAGCAGCCAAGGCAGGGGGCAGGGCAATCAGCCCCAGCATTTT. Encoded protein: CASSQGRGQGNQPQHF.